The clone carrying this TCR beta chain was counted many times. Its antigen is undetermined. CDR1 is SGHVS and CDR2 is FQNEAQ in the germline V gene. The V and J ends lost 1 base and 3 bases respectively, with 13 bases between them. CDR3 length: 16 residues. This sample is part of a study of T-cell reconstitution after alpha-beta-depleted transplantation in children. During its preparation, the TCRbeta library received unique molecular identifiers. TCRdb fed the PCR reads into MiXCR, producing one record per CDR3 protein. The data show about 70,000 distinct CDR3 sequences, roughly a tenth seen once. Study findings and constraints: It was reported that alpha-beta T cells came from several hundred expanded graft clones (about two months after transplant).

The receptor was derived from a boy younger than 18 with acute myeloid leukemia, due to receive a stem cell transplant. The chain recombines TRBV7-8 with TRBJ1-5, with a possible D match to TRBD1 (5 bases). Sample: PBMCs, taken before TCRalphabeta/CD19-depleted stem cell transplant. The DNA of the CDR3 is TGTGCCAGCAGCTTAGGGGGGTACCGCGCCAATCAGCCCCAGCATTTT. Protein sequence: CASSLGGYRANQPQHF.